This T cell receptor beta chain was captured by sequencing in a study of graft-versus-host responses after intestinal transplantation. Study-wide background: For around 3 years after anti-thymocyte globulin induction, all recipients took tacrolimus and steroids. Study-wide results and caveats: Peak circulating GvH clone levels tracked with early post-transplant HvG declines. Clonal ratios of graft-versus-host to host-versus-graft in allografts were high for patients exhibiting graft-donor T cell macrochimerism. GvH clonotypes were identified within recipient marrow, with a subset emerging first in ileum or blood.

Measured with immunoSEQ multiplex PCR; TCRdb has only the in-frame clones, and not every one. The sample has about 88,000 clones; about 95% are singletons. A remark on this clone: Antigen: not known.

Germline V gene data show CDR1 as SGHTA and CDR2 as FQGNSA. The CDR3 is 16 amino acids. V was pared by 5 bases and J by 6 bases, with 12 bases of the junction left unmatched. This TCR came from a human donor who was the organ donor for an intestinal transplant. The chain employs TRBV7-2 and TRBJ2-3, with 9 nucleotides matching TRBD1. Sequencing was performed on unstimulated CD4+ T cells sorted from spleen or lymph node cells, taken before transplant. CDR3 amino acids: CASSRSGQGIFDTQYF. In DNA form, the CDR3 reads TGTGCCAGCAGCCGTAGTGGACAGGGGATTTTTGATACGCAGTATTTT.